The rows below give T cell receptor beta chains drawn from one sample of a study of blood T cell repertoires in COVID-19. Using immunoSEQ multiplex PCR, the repertoire was profiled, and TCRdb retains in-frame clones only, with some absent. This repertoire shows about 48,000 clones, 85% to 90% found once; its top ten account for less than 3%. The source material was peripheral blood. The origin of the receptors is an elderly woman with COVID-19, enrolled during active disease. CDR3s leave out the opening cysteine and the closing phenylalanine or tryptophan. The D gene is left open where the match is weak. A clone size is listed for some rows: how often the clone was seen (once, few, many), or a class if it is expanded.

clone size	V gene	D gene	J gene	CDR3 protein
few	TRBV28	TRBD2	TRBJ2-5	ASTRGLAGGGGETQY
-	TRBV10-1	TRBD2	TRBJ2-1	ASSEAGLAGEVEQF
once	TRBV5-1	TRBD1	TRBJ2-5	ASRPGTAQETQY
-	TRBV27	TRBD1	TRBJ1-1	ASSPGTGNTEAF
-	TRBV19	-	TRBJ1-2	ASSRSGEGWYGYT
-	TRBV5-4	TRBD2	TRBJ2-3	ASSWGGGTSSTDTQY
-	TRBV27	-	TRBJ2-7	ASSLVSSPYEQY
few	TRBV5-6	-	TRBJ1-5	ASSARLFRARQPQH
-	TRBV10-2	-	TRBJ2-3	ASSGQETSADTQY
-	TRBV6-5	TRBD2	TRBJ2-7	ASSYTRTSHEQY
-	TRBV3-1/TRBV3-2	-	TRBJ1-2	ASSQARGGYT
once	TRBV9	-	TRBJ1-3	ASSVRGARSGNTIY
-	TRBV3-1/TRBV3-2	TRBD2	TRBJ2-1	ASSPQTGTTYNEQF
-	TRBV12-3/TRBV12-4	-	TRBJ2-5	ASTRTQAGAQY
-	TRBV28	TRBD2	TRBJ2-3	ASSRSGRPTDTQY
-	TRBV11-2	TRBD2	TRBJ2-7	ASERTSGTYEQY
medium-sized	TRBV19	-	TRBJ1-3	ASSIRNSGNTIY
-	TRBV30	-	TRBJ1-1	AWSVTGLNTEAF
-	TRBV27	-	TRBJ1-1	ASSLLRGGAGAF
once	TRBV5-4	TRBD1	TRBJ1-1	ASSQDRGRPEAF
once	TRBV18	-	TRBJ2-5	ASSPAETQY
-	TRBV7-8	-	TRBJ1-2	ASSLTWTATKSYGYT
once	TRBV6-5	TRBD1	TRBJ2-7	ASSYFGTGILEQY
-	TRBV28	-	TRBJ1-2	ASSSPSPDTHRRYT
-	TRBV5-8	-	TRBJ1-1	ASSLSAGDTNTEAF
-	TRBV30	-	TRBJ2-7	AWSSRGLSSEQY
-	TRBV15	TRBD1	TRBJ1-6	ATSRYTGTGGSPLH
-	TRBV5-1	TRBD1	TRBJ2-7	ASSREPGQGYEQY
-	TRBV2	TRBD1	TRBJ1-6	ASHGDRGRSPLH
-	TRBV6-4	-	TRBJ1-6	ASSELVSGVSPLH
few	TRBV5-5	-	TRBJ1-1	ASSPTIYNTEAF
-	TRBV5-1	TRBD2	TRBJ2-3	ASSLVPGGNTDTQY